This TCR beta chain comes out of a study of cytomegalovirus exposure and HLA in healthy donors. Whole-study results and caveats: With later analysis, a missense DCLRE1C variant became linked to TCR beta V- and J-gene trimming. Some TCR beta chains (roughly 160 of them) were listed as cytomegalovirus-associated. Rare sequences made up most TCRs, while some public TCRs were found in many donors. By HLA locus, TCR association rates varied in a later analysis, with DRB1 showing the most and HLA-C the fewest.

Turning to this clone: Its antigen remains unknown.

The PCR had 60 Vbeta and 13 Jbeta primers. TCRdb's table, derived via immunoSEQ multiplex PCR, lists solely in-frame clones and lacks some. The table has 95,000 to 100,000 clones, 85% seen once. CDR1 is SGHDT, CDR2 YYEEEE, per germline. Trimming took 2 bases from V and 0 from J, leaving 8 bases between them. CDR3 length equals 14 residues. The clonotype comes from a man younger than 40 in good health and CMV-seronegative. The rearrangement links TRBV5-6 to TRBJ1-1; no firm D call. Sequencing was done on a sample of PBMCs. In DNA, the CDR3 is TGTGCCAGCAGCTTTAACTTCCTGAACACTGAAGCTTTCTTT. It specifies CASSFNFLNTEAFF.